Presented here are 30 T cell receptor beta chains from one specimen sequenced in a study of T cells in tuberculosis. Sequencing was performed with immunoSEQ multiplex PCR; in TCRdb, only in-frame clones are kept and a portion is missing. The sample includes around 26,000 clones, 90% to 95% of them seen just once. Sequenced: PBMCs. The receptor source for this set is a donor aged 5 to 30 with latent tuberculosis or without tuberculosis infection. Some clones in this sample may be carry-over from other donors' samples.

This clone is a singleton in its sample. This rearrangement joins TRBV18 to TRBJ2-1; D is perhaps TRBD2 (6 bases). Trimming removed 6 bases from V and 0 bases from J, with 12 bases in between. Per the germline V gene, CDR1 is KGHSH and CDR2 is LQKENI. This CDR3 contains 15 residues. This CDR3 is CASSMNSGSYNEQFF. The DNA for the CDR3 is TGTGCCAGCTCCATGAATAGCGGCTCCTACAATGAGCAGTTCTTC.

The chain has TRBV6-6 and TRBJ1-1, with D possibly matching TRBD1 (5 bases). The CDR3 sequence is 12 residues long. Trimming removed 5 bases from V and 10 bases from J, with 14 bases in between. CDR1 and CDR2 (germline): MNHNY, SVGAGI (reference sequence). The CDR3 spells CASSLSSGVAFF. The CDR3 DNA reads TGTGCCAGCAGTCTCTCGTCGGGGGTAGCTTTCTTT.

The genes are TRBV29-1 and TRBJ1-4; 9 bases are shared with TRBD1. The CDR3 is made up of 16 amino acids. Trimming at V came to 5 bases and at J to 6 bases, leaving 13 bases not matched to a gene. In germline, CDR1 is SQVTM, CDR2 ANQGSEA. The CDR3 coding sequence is TGCAGCGTTACCGGGACAGGGAGAGGTCGCGATGAAAAACTGTTTTTT. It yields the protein CSVTGTGRGRDEKLFF.

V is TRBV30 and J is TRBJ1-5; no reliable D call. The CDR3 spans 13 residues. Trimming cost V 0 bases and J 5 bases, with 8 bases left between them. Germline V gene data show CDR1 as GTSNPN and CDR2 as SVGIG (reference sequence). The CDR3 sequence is CAWSVAGYQPQHF. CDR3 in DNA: TGTGCCTGGAGTGTAGCGGGTTATCAGCCCCAGCATTTT.

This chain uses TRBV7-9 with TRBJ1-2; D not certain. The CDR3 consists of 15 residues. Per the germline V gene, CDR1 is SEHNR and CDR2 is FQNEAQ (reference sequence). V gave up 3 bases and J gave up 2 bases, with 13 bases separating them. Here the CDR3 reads CASSLWPLANYGYTF. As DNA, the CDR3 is TGTGCCAGCAGCTTGTGGCCCCTGGCAAACTATGGCTACACCTTC.

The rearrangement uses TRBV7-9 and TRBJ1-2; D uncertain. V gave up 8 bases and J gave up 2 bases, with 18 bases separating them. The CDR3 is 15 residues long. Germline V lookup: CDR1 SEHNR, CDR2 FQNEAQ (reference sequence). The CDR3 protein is CASVSGGRINYGYTF. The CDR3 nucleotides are TGTGCCAGCGTCTCGGGCGGGCGGATAAACTATGGCTACACCTTC.

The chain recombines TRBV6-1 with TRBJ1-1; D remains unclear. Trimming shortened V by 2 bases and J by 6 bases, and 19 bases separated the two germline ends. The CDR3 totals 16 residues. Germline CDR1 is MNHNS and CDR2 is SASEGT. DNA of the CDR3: TGTGCCAGCAGTGAACTCGCAGTATCGGGGTCCGCTGAAGCTTTCTTT. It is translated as CASSELAVSGSAEAFF.

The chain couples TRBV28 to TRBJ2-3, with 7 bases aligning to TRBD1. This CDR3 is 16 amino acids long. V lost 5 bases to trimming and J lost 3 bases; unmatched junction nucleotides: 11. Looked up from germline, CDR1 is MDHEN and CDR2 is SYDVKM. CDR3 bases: TGTGCCAGCAGTCCCCACCGGACAGGTTTTACAGATACGCAGTATTTT. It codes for CASSPHRTGFTDTQYF.

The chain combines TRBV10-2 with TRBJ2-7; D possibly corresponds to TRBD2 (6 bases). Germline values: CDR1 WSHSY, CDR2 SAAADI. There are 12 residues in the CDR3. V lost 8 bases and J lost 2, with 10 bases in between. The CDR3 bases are TGCGCCAGCGGGACTGGTCCCTACGAGCAGTACTTC. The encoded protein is CASGTGPYEQYF.

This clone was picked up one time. The CDR3, as DNA: TGTGCCAGCAGCTTGGTTTCTTGGGCCGACAACAACTATGGCTACACCTTC. It translates to CASSLVSWADNNYGYTF. The chain combines TRBV5-6 with TRBJ1-2; D ambiguous. Germline CDR1 is SGHDT and CDR2 is YYEEEE. V was shortened by 0 bases and J by 2 bases, with 17 bases between the two germline ends. The length of the CDR3 is 17 residues. Using reference TRBV5-6 and TRBJ1-2 for the parts outside the CDR3, the full variable domain is DAGVTQSPTHLIKTRGQQVTLRCSPKSGHDTVSWYQQALGQGPQFIFQYYEEEERQRGNFPDRFSGHQFPNYSSELNVNALLLGDSALYLCASSLVSWADNNYGYTFGSGTRLTVV.

The CDR3 is CASSSAPLFDSNQPQHF. For the CDR3, the DNA is TGTGCCAGCAGTTCTGCGCCGCTTTTCGATAGCAATCAGCCCCAGCATTTT. The rearrangement uses TRBV27 and TRBJ1-5, with unresolved D. This CDR3 has 17 amino acids. Per germline, CDR1 MNHEY and CDR2 SMNVEV (reference sequence). V lost 4 bases to trimming and J lost 0 bases, with 16 bases between them.

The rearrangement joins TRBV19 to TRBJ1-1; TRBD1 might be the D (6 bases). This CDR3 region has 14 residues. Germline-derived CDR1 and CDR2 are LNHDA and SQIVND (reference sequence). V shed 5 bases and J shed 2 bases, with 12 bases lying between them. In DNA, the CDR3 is TGTGCCAGTAGTCCTCGACAGGCTAACACTGAAGCTTTCTTT. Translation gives CASSPRQANTEAFF.

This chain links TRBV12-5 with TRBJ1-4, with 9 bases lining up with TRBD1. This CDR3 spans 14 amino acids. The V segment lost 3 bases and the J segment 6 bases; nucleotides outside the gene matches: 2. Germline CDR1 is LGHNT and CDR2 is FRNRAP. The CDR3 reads CASGFRQGDEKLFF. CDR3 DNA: TGTGCTAGTGGTTTCCGACAGGGGGATGAAAAACTGTTTTTT. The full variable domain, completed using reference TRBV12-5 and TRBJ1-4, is DARVTQTPRHKVTEMGQEVTMRCQPILGHNTVFWYRQTMMQGLELLAYFRNRAPLDDSGMPKDRFSAEMPDATLATLKIQPSEPRDSAVYFCASGFRQGDEKLFFGSGTQLSVL.

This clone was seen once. CDR3 sequence: CASRAVGSPYNSPLHF. CDR3 nucleotides: TGCGCCAGCAGAGCGGTAGGATCTCCCTATAATTCACCCCTCCACTTT. The genes are TRBV10-1 and TRBJ1-6, with D unclear. V was pared by 6 bases and J by 2 bases, with 14 bases between. The CDR3 has 16 amino acids. The V gene's germline CDR1 is WNHNN and CDR2 SYGVQD (reference sequence).

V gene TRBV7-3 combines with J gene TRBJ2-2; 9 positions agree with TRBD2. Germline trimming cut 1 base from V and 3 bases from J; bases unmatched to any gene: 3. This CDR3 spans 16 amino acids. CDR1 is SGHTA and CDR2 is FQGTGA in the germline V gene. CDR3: CASSLMAGGDTGELFF. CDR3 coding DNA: TGTGCCAGCAGCTTAATGGCGGGAGGGGACACCGGGGAGCTGTTTTTT.

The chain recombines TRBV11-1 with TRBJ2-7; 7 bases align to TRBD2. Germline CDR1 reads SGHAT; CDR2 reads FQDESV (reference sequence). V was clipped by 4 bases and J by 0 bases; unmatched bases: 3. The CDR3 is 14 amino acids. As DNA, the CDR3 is TGTGCCAGCAGCTCACGGGGGGTCTCCTACGAGCAGTACTTC. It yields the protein CASSSRGVSYEQYF.

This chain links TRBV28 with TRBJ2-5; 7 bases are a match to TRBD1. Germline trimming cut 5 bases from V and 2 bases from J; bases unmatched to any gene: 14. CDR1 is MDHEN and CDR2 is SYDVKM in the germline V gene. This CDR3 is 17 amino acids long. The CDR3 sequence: CASSRNTGERGQETQYF. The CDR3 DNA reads TGTGCCAGCAGTCGAAATACAGGGGAGAGGGGACAAGAGACCCAGTACTTC. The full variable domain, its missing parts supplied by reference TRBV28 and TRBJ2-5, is DVKVTQSSRYLVKRTGEKVFLECVQDMDHENMFWYRQDPGLGLRLIYFSYDVKMKEKGDIPEGYSVSREKKERFSLILESASTNQTSMYLCASSRNTGERGQETQYFGPGTRLLVL.

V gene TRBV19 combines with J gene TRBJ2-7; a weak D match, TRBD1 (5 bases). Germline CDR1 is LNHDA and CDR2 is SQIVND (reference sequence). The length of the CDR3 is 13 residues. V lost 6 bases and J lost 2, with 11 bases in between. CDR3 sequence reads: CASSFRVTYEQYF. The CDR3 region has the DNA TGTGCCAGTAGCTTCAGGGTCACCTACGAGCAGTACTTC.

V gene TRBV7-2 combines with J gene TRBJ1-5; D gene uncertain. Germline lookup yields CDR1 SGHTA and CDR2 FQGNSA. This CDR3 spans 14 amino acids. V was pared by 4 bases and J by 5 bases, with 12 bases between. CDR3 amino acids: CASSSDGVHQPQHF. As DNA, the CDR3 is TGTGCCAGCAGCTCAGACGGGGTCCATCAGCCCCAGCATTTT. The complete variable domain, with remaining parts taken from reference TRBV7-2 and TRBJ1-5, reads GAGVSQSPSNKVTEKGKDVELRCDPISGHTALYWYRQSLGQGLEFLIYFQGNSAPDKSGLPSDRFSAERTGGSVSTLTIQRTQQEDSAVYLCASSSDGVHQPQHFGDGTRLSIL.

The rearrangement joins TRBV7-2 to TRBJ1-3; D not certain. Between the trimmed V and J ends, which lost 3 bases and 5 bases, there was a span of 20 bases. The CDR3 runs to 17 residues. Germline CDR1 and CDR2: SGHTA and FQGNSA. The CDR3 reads CASSLGGGQVKRNTIYF. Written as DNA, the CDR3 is TGTGCCAGCAGCTTGGGCGGCGGGCAGGTCAAGAGAAACACCATATATTTT. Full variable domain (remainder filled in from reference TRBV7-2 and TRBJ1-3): GAGVSQSPSNKVTEKGKDVELRCDPISGHTALYWYRQSLGQGLEFLIYFQGNSAPDKSGLPSDRFSAERTGGSVSTLTIQRTQQEDSAVYLCASSLGGGQVKRNTIYFGEGSWLTVV.

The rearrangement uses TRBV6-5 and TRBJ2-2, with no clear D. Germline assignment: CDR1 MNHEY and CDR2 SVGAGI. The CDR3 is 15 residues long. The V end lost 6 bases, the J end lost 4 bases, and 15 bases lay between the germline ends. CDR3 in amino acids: CASSPLLAGTGELFF. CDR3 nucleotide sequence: TGTGCCAGCAGCCCCCTCTTAGCCGGCACCGGGGAGCTGTTTTTT.

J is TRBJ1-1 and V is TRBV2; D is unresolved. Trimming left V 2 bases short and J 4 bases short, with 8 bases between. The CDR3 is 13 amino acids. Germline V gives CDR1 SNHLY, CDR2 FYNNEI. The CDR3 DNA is TGTGCCAGCAGTGAAATGGGAGGCACTGAAGCTTTCTTT. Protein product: CASSEMGGTEAFF.

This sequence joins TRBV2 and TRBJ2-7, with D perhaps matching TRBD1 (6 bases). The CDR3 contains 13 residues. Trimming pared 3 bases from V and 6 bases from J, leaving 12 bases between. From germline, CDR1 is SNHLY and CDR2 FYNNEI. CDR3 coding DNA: TGTGCCAGCAGTGAGGGCAGGGGTAGCGAGCAGTACTTC. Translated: CASSEGRGSEQYF.

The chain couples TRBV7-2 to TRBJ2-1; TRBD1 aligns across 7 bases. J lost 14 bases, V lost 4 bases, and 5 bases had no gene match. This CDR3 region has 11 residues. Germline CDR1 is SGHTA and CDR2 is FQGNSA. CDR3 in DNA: TGTGCCAGCAGCTACCGGGACAGAGAGTTCTTC. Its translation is CASSYRDREFF.

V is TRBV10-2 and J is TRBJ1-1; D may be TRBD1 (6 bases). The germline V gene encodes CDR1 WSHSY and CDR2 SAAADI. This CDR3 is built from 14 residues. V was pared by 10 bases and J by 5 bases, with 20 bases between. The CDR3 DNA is TGCGCCACCCTATCACAGGGAATCGGGACTGAAGCTTTCTTT. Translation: CATLSQGIGTEAFF.

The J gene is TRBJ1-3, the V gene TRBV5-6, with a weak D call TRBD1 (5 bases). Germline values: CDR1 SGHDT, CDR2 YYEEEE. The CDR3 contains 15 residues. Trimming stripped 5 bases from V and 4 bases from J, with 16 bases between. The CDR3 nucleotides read TGTGCCAGCAGTACTCCAACGGACAAAGGAAACACCATATATTTT. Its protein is CASSTPTDKGNTIYF.

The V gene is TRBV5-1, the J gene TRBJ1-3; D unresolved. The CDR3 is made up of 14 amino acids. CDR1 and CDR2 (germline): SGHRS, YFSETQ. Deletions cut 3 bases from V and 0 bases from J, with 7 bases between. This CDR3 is CASSSVYSGNTIYF. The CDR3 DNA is TGCGCCAGCAGCTCAGTTTACTCTGGAAACACCATATATTTT. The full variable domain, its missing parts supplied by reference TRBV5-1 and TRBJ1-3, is KAGVTQTPRYLIKTRGQQVTLSCSPISGHRSVSWYQQTPGQGLQFLFEYFSETQRNKGNFPGRFSGRQFSNSRSEMNVSTLELGDSALYLCASSSVYSGNTIYFGEGSWLTVV.

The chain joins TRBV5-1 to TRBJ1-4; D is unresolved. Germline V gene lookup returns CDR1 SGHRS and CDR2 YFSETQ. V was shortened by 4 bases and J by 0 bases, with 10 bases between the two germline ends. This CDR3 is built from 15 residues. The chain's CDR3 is CASSTEGATNEKLFF. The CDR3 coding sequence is TGCGCCAGCAGCACGGAGGGAGCAACTAATGAAAAACTGTTTTTT.

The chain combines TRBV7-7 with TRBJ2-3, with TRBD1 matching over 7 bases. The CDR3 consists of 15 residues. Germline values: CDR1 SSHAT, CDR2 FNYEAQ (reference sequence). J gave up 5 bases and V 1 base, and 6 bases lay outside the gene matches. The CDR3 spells CASSLGTGSLDTQYF. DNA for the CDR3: TGTGCCAGCAGCTTAGGGACAGGCTCGTTAGATACGCAGTATTTT.

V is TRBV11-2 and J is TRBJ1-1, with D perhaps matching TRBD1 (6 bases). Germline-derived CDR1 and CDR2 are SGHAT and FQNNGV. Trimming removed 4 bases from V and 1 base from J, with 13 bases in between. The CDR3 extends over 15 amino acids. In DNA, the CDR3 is TGTGCCAGCAGCTCTACAGGGAGGGAGAACACTGAAGCTTTCTTT. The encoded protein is CASSSTGRENTEAFF.